A single sample gave rise to the 14 T cell receptor beta chains below, sequenced in a study of blood T cells in healthy people across ages. Together with a sample-barcoded 5' primer, a J-beta primer mix was included in a second PCR lasting about 6 to 11 cycles. TCRdb passed the 5' RACE reads through MiXCR, listing each CDR3 protein once. Here the sample spans approximately 900,000 distinct CDR3 sequences, under 50% being singletons. The sample comprised blood. The origin of the receptors is a man aged 25-40 years in good health.

This clonotype was picked up a small number of times. The rearrangement joins TRBV29-1 to TRBJ2-7, with 8 bases fitting TRBD1. The ends lost 6 bases at V and 0 bases at J; junction bases unmatched: 7. CDR3 length equals 14 residues. Germline V gene sequence: CDR1 SQVTM, CDR2 ANQGSEA. The CDR3, as DNA: TGCAGCGTAACCGGGACAGGAAACTCCTACGAGCAGTACTTC. This gives the protein CSVTGTGNSYEQYF.

The V and J genes are TRBV20-1 and TRBJ1-5; possibly TRBD1 for D (6 bases). The germline CDR1 and CDR2 sequences are DFQATT and SNEGSKA (reference sequence). V was trimmed by 6 bases and J by 2 bases, leaving 17 bases between them. This CDR3 spans 15 amino acids. In nucleotides, the CDR3 is TGCAGTGCCATAGACTCTACAGGGCGCAATCAGCCCCAGCATTTT. Translating gives CSAIDSTGRNQPQHF.

This clonotype was counted only a few times. The chain is built from TRBV12-3 or TRBV12-4 and TRBJ2-1; D is uncertain. V dropped 6 bases and J dropped 0 bases, with 15 bases sitting between them. This CDR3 spans 16 amino acids. DNA for the CDR3: TGTGCCAGCAGCTCGCTGGGGAATAGCTCCTACAATGAGCAGTTCTTC. Protein: CASSSLGNSSYNEQFF.

The genes are TRBV5-5 and TRBJ1-6; 9 nucleotides line up with TRBD1. Germline values: CDR1 SGHKS, CDR2 YYEKEE (reference sequence). V trimming: 0 bases; J trimming: 7 bases; junction bases outside the gene matches: 2. This CDR3 is 15 amino acids long. CDR3 DNA sequence: TGTGCCAGCAGCTTGGGGGACAGGGACAATTCACCCCTCCACTTT. It specifies CASSLGDRDNSPLHF.

This sequence joins TRBV20-1 and TRBJ1-5; D is perhaps TRBD1 (5 bases). V was trimmed by 6 bases and J by 5 bases, leaving 23 bases between them. CDR3 size: 16 residues. In germline, CDR1 is DFQATT, CDR2 SNEGSKA (reference sequence). CDR3 amino acids: CSAEPNSRDVYQPQHF. In DNA form, the CDR3 reads TGCAGTGCCGAACCTAACTCCAGGGATGTTTATCAGCCCCAGCATTTT.

This clonotype was detected only a few times. The chain recombines TRBV7-2 with TRBJ2-1, with 7 positions matching TRBD1. Germline V gene data show CDR1 as SGHTA and CDR2 as FQGNSA. V trimming: 5 bases; J trimming: 6 bases; junction bases outside the gene matches: 7. This CDR3 contains 14 residues. The CDR3 DNA sequence: TGTGCCAGCAGCGCGATACAGGGGAGCAATGAGCAGTTCTTC. It encodes CASSAIQGSNEQFF.

This clonotype was observed a few times. This chain links TRBV12-3 or TRBV12-4 with TRBJ1-6; 7 bases match TRBD1. The CDR3 length is 14 residues. Trimming took 5 bases from V and 9 from J; bases not matched to a gene: 7. The CDR3 reads CASSVSGGISPLHF. CDR3 DNA: TGTGCCAGCAGTGTTTCAGGGGGGATTTCACCCCTCCACTTT.

This CDR3 reads CASSISTGSYEQYF. Written as DNA, the CDR3 is TGTGCCAGCAGCATCTCGACAGGGTCCTACGAGCAGTACTTC. The V call is TRBV7-6, the J call TRBJ2-7; 7 bases match TRBD1. Germline V gives CDR1 SGHVS, CDR2 FNYEAQ. The V and J ends lost 5 bases and 1 base, in that order; junction bases with no gene match: 5. CDR3 length: 14 residues.

V and J are TRBV29-1 and TRBJ2-1; 8 bases line up with TRBD1. The germline V gene encodes CDR1 SQVTM and CDR2 ANQGSEA. The CDR3 spans 14 residues. Unmatched junction bases numbered 5, after V lost 4 bases and J lost 3 bases. CDR3: CSVGGQGYYNEQFF. The CDR3 DNA reads as TGCAGCGTTGGAGGACAGGGATACTACAATGAGCAGTTCTTC.

The genes are TRBV20-1 and TRBJ1-1; D possibly corresponds to TRBD1 (5 bases). The germline V gene has CDR1 DFQATT and CDR2 SNEGSKA (reference sequence). This CDR3 has 11 residues. CDR3 coding DNA: TGCAGCGGTTGGGACAACACTGAAGCTTTCTTT. The encoded protein is CSGWDNTEAFF.

The J gene is TRBJ2-7, the V gene TRBV7-9, with a possible D match to TRBD2 (5 bases). The tail of the sequence fits TRBJ2-4 better, so the J call may be wrong. CDR1 is SEHNR, CDR2 FQNEAQ, per germline (reference sequence). CDR3 length: 15 amino acids. CDR3 DNA sequence: TGTGCCAGCAGCCCTCGGGAACTAGCCAAAAACATTCAGTACTTC. Translated, it gives CASSPRELAKNIQYF.

The rearrangement uses TRBV7-2 and TRBJ2-4; TRBD2 matches 11 bases. The CDR3 has 18 amino acids. The junction had 12 bases not matched to a gene; V was cut back by 0 bases and J by 8 bases. Germline CDR1 is SGHTA and CDR2 is FQGNSA. CDR3 DNA: TGTGCCAGCAGCTTAGCAATAGCGGGGGGGGCCCCGGGGTACATTCAGTACTTC. Residues: CASSLAIAGGAPGYIQYF. Variable domain in full (rest from reference TRBV7-2 and TRBJ2-4): GAGVSQSPSNKVTEKGKDVELRCDPISGHTALYWYRQSLGQGLEFLIYFQGNSAPDKSGLPSDRFSAERTGGSVSTLTIQRTQQEDSAVYLCASSLAIAGGAPGYIQYFGAGTRLSVL.

The chain joins TRBV18 to TRBJ1-1, with D unclear. Germline lookup yields CDR1 KGHSH and CDR2 LQKENI. The CDR3 totals 12 residues. V was pared by 0 bases and J by 4 bases, with 3 bases between. The CDR3 region is CASSPPATEAFF. As DNA, the CDR3 is TGTGCCAGCTCACCACCAGCCACTGAAGCTTTCTTT.

V and J are TRBV7-2 and TRBJ2-1, with D possibly matching TRBD1 (6 bases). The CDR3 covers 18 residues. CDR1 and CDR2 from the germline V gene are SGHTA and FQGNSA. V lost 1 base and J 9 bases, leaving 25 bases between the germline ends. CDR3 region: CASSLEGPLSSIRGEQFF. Written as DNA, the CDR3 is TGTGCCAGCAGCTTAGAGGGGCCGCTCTCTTCGATCAGGGGTGAGCAGTTCTTC.